Listed here are 10 T cell receptor beta chains from one sample, sequenced in a study of beta chain features in type 1 diabetes. What was sequenced were expressed TCRB transcripts, since all of the isolated RNA had been reverse transcribed. TCRdb keeps only in-frame clones here, not all; method: immunoSEQ multiplex PCR. The table records approximately 110,000 clones, around 40% of them present only once. The sequenced sample consisted of stem cell memory CD4+ T cells from blood. Receptor source: a woman younger than 30 in good health.

The V gene is TRBV15, the J gene TRBJ2-7, with D unresolved. Germline CDR1 reads LNHNV; CDR2 reads YYDKDF (reference sequence). The CDR3 consists of 14 residues. The V and J ends lost 0 bases and 1 base respectively, with 7 bases between them. The CDR3 here is CATSRDPRSYEQYF. CDR3 nucleotides: TGTGCCACCAGCAGAGACCCCAGGTCCTACGAGCAGTACTTC. Looking up the rest from reference TRBV15 and TRBJ2-7 gives the full variable domain: DAMVIQNPRYQVTQFGKPVTLSCSQTLNHNVMYWYQQKSSQAPKLLFHYYDKDFNNEADTPDNFQSRRPNTSFCFLDIRSPGLGDTAMYLCATSRDPRSYEQYFGPGTRLTVT.

The chain uses TRBV18 and TRBJ2-1, with 8 positions matching TRBD2. Germline CDR1 is KGHSH and CDR2 is LQKENI. The junction had 6 bases not matched to a gene; V was cut back by 2 bases and J by 9 bases. CDR3 length: 14 amino acids. CDR3 nucleotide sequence: TGTGCCAGCTCACCAGGCGGGGGGACGGGTGAGCAGTTCTTC. Its translation is CASSPGGGTGEQFF.

This chain links TRBV5-1 with TRBJ1-2, with D possibly matching TRBD1 (6 bases). The V gene lost 1 base and the J gene lost 3 bases, with 7 bases spanning the gap. The germline gives CDR1 SGHRS, CDR2 YFSETQ. The CDR3 loop spans 13 amino acids. The CDR3 region has the DNA TGCGCCAGCAGCTTGTCAGGGGACTATGGCTACACCTTC. Translation gives CASSLSGDYGYTF.

The table lists this clone with a few counts. V is TRBV30 and J is TRBJ1-2, with a possible D match to TRBD1 (5 bases). CDR1 and CDR2 from the germline V gene are GTSNPN and SVGIG (reference sequence). CDR3 length equals 13 residues. Between the trimmed V and J ends, which lost 2 bases and 9 bases, there was a span of 16 bases. CDR3 sequence reads: CAWSWGVDFSYTF. Here the CDR3 DNA reads TGTGCCTGGAGTTGGGGCGTCGACTTTAGCTACACCTTC.

This clone has a handful of counts. V is TRBV30 and J is TRBJ2-7; 7 bases match TRBD2. Germline-derived CDR1 and CDR2 are GTSNPN and SVGIG (reference sequence). This CDR3 has 17 residues. V lost 2 bases to trimming and J lost 3 bases; unmatched junction nucleotides: 16. The CDR3 region is CAWSSPQRGRRIYEQYF. The DNA of the CDR3 is TGTGCCTGGAGTTCCCCCCAACGCGGGAGAAGGATCTACGAGCAGTACTTC.

This chain connects TRBV5-4 to TRBJ1-1; 7 bases align to TRBD1. The CDR3 has 13 amino acids. CDR1 is SGHNT, CDR2 YYREEE, per germline (reference sequence). The junction had 7 bases not matched to a gene; V was cut back by 4 bases and J by 7 bases. This chain's CDR3 is CASSPPTGFEAFF. The CDR3 bases are TGTGCCAGCAGCCCTCCGACAGGGTTTGAAGCTTTCTTT.

The chain joins TRBV29-1 to TRBJ2-3, with D possibly being TRBD1 (5 bases). CDR3 length: 14 amino acids. Germline values: CDR1 SQVTM, CDR2 ANQGSEA. V gave up 6 bases and J gave up 3 bases, with 16 bases separating them. CDR3: CSVAFWGNTDTQYF. CDR3 coding DNA: TGCAGCGTGGCCTTCTGGGGCAATACAGATACGCAGTATTTT.

The J gene is TRBJ1-3, the V gene TRBV29-1, with 8 bases identical to TRBD1. CDR1 is SQVTM, CDR2 ANQGSEA, per germline. V shed 6 bases, J shed 4 bases, and the junction held 8 bases outside the gene matches. CDR3 length equals 14 residues. The CDR3 protein is CSVQTGATGNTIYF. DNA of the CDR3: TGCAGCGTACAGACAGGGGCAACCGGAAACACCATATATTTT.

This clone occurred many times. V gene TRBV7-2 combines with J gene TRBJ2-1; possibly TRBD2 for D (5 bases). The length of the CDR3 is 12 residues. The germline gives CDR1 SGHTA, CDR2 FQGNSA. Trimming took 7 bases from V and 10 from J, leaving 14 bases between them. CDR3: CASNGWTGEQFF. CDR3 DNA sequence: TGTGCCAGCAACGGATGGACTGGAGAGCAGTTCTTC.

This clone occurred a few times. This chain uses TRBV7-9 with TRBJ2-3, with D unresolved. CDR1 and CDR2 from the germline V gene are SEHNR and FQNEAQ (reference sequence). CDR3 length equals 13 residues. Trimming took off 5 bases at V and 0 bases at J, with 6 bases between the two ends. CDR3: CASSGHSTDTQYF. CDR3 in DNA: TGTGCCAGCAGCGGGCACAGCACAGATACGCAGTATTTT.